Listed below are T cell receptor beta chains from one sample, sequenced in a study of technical replicates of blood from several donors. Only in-frame clones appear in the TCRdb table, and some are missing; sequencing was by immunoSEQ multiplex PCR. The sample has over 85,000 clones, roughly 94% seen once. Sequencing input: T cells isolated from PBMCs. The receptors come from a human donor in good health. CDR3s include the opening cysteine and the closing phenylalanine or tryptophan. The D gene is left open where the match is weak. Clone size is shown for a subset of rows, as once, few, many or a class of expanded clone.

clone size	J gene	D gene	V gene	CDR3 DNA	CDR3 protein
-	TRBJ2-3	TRBD2	TRBV7-9	TGTGCCAGCAGCTCGGGCCCAACTAGCGGGAGCAGCTCAGATACGCAGTATTTT	CASSSGPTSGSSSDTQYF
-	TRBJ2-7	TRBD2	TRBV5-1	TGCGCCAGCAGCTTTTCACTAGCGGGTGGCACCTACGAGCAGTACTTC	CASSFSLAGGTYEQYF
-	TRBJ1-2	TRBD1	TRBV6-6	TGTGCCAGCAGCCTACAGGGGAACTATGGCTACACCTTC	CASSLQGNYGYTF
-	TRBJ2-2	-	TRBV13	TGTGCCAGCAGCTTAGGGCCAGGGCCTACGAACACCGGGGAGCTGTTTTTT	CASSLGPGPTNTGELFF
-	TRBJ1-2	TRBD1	TRBV19	TGTGCCAGTAGCTCCGGGACAGGGAGGTCGATATATGGCTACACCTTC	CASSSGTGRSIYGYTF
-	TRBJ2-5	-	TRBV30	TGTGCCTGGATGGGGGACTCAGAGGAGACCCAGTACTTC	CAWMGDSEETQYF
-	TRBJ1-5	-	TRBV5-1	TGCGCCAGCAGCCCCAACGGGAAGGGTCAGCCCCAGCATTTT	CASSPNGKGQPQHF
-	TRBJ2-1	TRBD2	TRBV2	TGTGCCAGGGAGACTTTTAGCGGGGTACTCAATGAGCAGTTCTTC	CARETFSGVLNEQFF
-	TRBJ2-2	-	TRBV27	TGTGCCAGCAGCCAACTCGGGAGCACCGGGGAGCTGTTTTTT	CASSQLGSTGELFF
-	TRBJ2-3	TRBD2	TRBV27	TGTGCCAGCAGTCCTCGGACTAGCAGGCATACGCAGTATTTT	CASSPRTSRHTQYF
-	TRBJ2-3	-	TRBV6-1	TGTGCCAGCAGTGAAGCAAGCCCAGATACGCAGTATTTT	CASSEASPDTQYF
-	TRBJ1-2	-	TRBV29-1	TGCAGCGTTGCCGACAGTCGAGATTTGGGCTACACCTTC	CSVADSRDLGYTF
once	TRBJ2-3	TRBD2	TRBV6-5	TGTGCCAGCAGTTACTGGACTAGCGGCTCAGATACGCAGTATTTT	CASSYWTSGSDTQYF
few	TRBJ1-1	-	TRBV4-1	TGCGCCAGCAGCCAGCCTGACAACCCAGGTGAAGCTTTCTTT	CASSQPDNPGEAFF
-	TRBJ2-1	TRBD2	TRBV11-3	TGTGCCAGCAGCTCAATAACTAGCGGGAGATTATCATCTGAGCAGTTCTTC	CASSSITSGRLSSEQFF
-	TRBJ1-2	-	TRBV7-6	TGTGCCAGCAGCTCAAACGGGGGTTTCTATGGCTACACCTTC	CASSSNGGFYGYTF
-	TRBJ2-1	TRBD2	TRBV27	TGTGCCAGCAGTCCGCTAGTTGGACTAGCGGGAGTTTGGCCCTACAATGAGCAGTTCTTC	CASSPLVGLAGVWPYNEQFF
-	TRBJ2-1	-	TRBV4-1	TGCGCCAGCAGCCCCACTGGGGACACCTCCTACAATGAGCAGTTCTTC	CASSPTGDTSYNEQFF